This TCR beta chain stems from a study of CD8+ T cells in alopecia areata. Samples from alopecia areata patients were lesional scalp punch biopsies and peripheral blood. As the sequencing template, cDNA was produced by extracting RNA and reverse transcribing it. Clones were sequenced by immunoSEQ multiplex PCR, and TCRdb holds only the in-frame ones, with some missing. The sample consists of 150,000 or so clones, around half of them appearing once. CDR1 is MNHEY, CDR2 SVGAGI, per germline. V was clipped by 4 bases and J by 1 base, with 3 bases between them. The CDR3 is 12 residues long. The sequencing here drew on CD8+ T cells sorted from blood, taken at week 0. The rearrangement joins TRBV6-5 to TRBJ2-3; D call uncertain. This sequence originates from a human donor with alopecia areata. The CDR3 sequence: CASSLGTDTQYF. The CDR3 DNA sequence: TGTGCCAGCAGTTTGGGCACAGATACGCAGTATTTT.